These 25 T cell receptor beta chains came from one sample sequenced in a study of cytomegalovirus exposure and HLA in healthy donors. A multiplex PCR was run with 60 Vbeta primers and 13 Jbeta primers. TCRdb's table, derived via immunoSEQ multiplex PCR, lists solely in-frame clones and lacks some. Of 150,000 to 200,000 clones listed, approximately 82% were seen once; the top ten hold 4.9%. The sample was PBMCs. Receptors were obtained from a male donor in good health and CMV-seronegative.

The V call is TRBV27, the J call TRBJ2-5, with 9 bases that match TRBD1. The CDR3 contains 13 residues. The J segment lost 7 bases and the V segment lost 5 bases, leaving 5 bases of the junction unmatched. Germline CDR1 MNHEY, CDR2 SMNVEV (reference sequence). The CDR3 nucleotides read TGTGCCAGCAGTCACAGGGGGCTGGGGACCCAGTACTTC. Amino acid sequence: CASSHRGLGTQYF.

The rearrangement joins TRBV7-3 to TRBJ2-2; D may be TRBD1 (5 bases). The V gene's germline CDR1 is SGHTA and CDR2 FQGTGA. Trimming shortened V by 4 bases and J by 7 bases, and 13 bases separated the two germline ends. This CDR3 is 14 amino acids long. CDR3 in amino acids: CASSSSGYNGELFF. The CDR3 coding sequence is TGTGCCAGCAGCTCCTCAGGGTATAACGGGGAGCTGTTTTTT.

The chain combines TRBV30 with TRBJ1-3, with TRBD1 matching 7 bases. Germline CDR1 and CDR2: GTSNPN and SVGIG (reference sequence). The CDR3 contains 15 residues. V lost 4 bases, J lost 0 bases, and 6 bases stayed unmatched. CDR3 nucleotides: TGTGCCTGGAACGCAGGGGGGTACTCTGGAAACACCATATATTTT. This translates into CAWNAGGYSGNTIYF.

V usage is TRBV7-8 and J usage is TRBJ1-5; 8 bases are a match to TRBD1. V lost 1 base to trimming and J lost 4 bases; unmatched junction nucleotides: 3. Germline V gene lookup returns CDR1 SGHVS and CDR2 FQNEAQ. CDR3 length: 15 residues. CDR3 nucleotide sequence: TGTGCCAGCAGCTTAGTGGGACAGGTAAATCAGCCCCAGCATTTT. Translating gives CASSLVGQVNQPQHF.

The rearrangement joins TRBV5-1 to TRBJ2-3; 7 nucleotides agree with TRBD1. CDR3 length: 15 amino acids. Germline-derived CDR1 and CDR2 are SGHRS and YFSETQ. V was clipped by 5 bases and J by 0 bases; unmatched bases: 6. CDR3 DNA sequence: TGCGCCAGCAGAGCTTGGGGACAGAGCACAGATACGCAGTATTTT. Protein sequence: CASRAWGQSTDTQYF.

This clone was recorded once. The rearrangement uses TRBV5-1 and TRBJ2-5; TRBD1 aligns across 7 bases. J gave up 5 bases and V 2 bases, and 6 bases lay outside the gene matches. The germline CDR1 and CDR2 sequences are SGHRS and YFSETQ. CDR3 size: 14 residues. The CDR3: CASSFQGVRETQYF. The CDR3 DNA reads TGCGCCAGCAGCTTTCAGGGGGTGAGGGAGACCCAGTACTTC.

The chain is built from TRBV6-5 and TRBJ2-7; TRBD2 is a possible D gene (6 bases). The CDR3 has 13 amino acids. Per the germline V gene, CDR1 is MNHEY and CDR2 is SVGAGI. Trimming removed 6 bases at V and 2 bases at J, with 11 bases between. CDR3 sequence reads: CASSPGGTYEQYF. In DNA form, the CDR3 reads TGTGCCAGCAGCCCTGGAGGGACCTACGAGCAGTACTTC.

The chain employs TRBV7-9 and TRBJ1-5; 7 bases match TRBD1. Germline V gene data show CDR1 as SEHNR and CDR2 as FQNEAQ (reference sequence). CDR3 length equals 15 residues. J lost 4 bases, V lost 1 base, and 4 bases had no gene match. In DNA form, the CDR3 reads TGTGCCAGCAGCTTAGGGAGGACAGGTAATCAGCCCCAGCATTTT. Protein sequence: CASSLGRTGNQPQHF.

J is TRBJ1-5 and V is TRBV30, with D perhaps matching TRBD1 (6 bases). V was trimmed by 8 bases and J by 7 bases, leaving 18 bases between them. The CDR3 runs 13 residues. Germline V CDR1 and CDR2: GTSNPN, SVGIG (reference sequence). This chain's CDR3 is CAVAGTTDQPQHF. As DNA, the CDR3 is TGTGCCGTGGCCGGGACAACAGACCAGCCCCAGCATTTT.

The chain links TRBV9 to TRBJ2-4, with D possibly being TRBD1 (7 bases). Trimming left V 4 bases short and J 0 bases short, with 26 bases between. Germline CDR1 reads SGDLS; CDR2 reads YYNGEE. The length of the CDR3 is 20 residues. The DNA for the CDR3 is TGTGCCAGCAGCTCCACCTTAGGGGGGACAGTTAGACTAGCCAAAAACATTCAGTACTTC. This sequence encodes CASSSTLGGTVRLAKNIQYF.

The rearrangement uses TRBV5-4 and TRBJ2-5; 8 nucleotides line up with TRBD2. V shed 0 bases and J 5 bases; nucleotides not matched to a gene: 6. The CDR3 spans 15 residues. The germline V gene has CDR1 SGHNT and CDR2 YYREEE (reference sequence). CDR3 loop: CASSLAGTRSETQYF. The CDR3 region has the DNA TGTGCCAGCAGCTTGGCCGGGACTAGATCCGAGACCCAGTACTTC.

CDR3: CASSILAGGHDEQFF. The CDR3 bases are TGTGCCAGTAGTATTCTAGCGGGAGGGCACGATGAGCAGTTCTTC. The chain carries TRBV19 and TRBJ2-1; 12 nucleotides match TRBD2. The germline CDR1 and CDR2 sequences are LNHDA and SQIVND (reference sequence). V trimming: 3 bases; J trimming: 8 bases; junction bases outside the gene matches: 5. The length of the CDR3 is 15 residues.

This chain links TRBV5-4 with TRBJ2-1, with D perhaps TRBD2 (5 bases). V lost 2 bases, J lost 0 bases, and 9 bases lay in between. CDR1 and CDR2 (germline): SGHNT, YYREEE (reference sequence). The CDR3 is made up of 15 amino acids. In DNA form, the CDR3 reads TGTGCCAGCAGCTTTGGGCTAGCCTCCTACAATGAGCAGTTCTTC. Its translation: CASSFGLASYNEQFF.

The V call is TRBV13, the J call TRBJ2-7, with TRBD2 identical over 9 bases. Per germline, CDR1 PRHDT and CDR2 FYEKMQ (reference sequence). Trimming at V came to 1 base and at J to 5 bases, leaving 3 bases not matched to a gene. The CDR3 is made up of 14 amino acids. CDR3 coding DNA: TGTGCCAGCAGCTTAGAGGCTAGCGGGGACGAGCAGTACTTC. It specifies CASSLEASGDEQYF.

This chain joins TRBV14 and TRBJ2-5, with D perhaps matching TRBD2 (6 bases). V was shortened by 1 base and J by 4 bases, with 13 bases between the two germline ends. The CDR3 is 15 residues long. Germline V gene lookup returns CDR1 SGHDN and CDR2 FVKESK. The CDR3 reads CASSQGLTSLETQYF. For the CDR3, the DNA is TGTGCCAGCAGCCAAGGTCTTACTAGCTTAGAGACCCAGTACTTC.

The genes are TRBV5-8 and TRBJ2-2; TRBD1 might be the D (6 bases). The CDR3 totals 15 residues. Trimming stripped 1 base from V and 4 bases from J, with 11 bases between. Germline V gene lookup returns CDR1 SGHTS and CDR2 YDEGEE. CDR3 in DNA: TGTGCCAGCAGCTTGTCAGGGGCAGGCACCGGGGAGCTGTTTTTT. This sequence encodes CASSLSGAGTGELFF.

CDR3 sequence: CASSSFGTYTGELFF. CDR3 DNA sequence: TGCGCCAGCAGCTCCTTTGGGACTTACACCGGGGAGCTGTTTTTT. The chain is built from TRBV5-1 and TRBJ2-2, with D maybe TRBD2 (6 bases). Trimming cost V 3 bases and J 3 bases, with 12 bases left between them. Germline V gives CDR1 SGHRS, CDR2 YFSETQ. The CDR3 extends over 15 amino acids.

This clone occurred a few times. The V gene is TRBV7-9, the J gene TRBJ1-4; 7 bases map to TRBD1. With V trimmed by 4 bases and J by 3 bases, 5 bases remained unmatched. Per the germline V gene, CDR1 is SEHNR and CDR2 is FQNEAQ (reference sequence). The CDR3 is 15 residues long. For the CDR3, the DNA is TGTGCCAGCAGCTCCGACAGGGCTGCTAATGAAAAACTGTTTTTT. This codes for CASSSDRAANEKLFF.

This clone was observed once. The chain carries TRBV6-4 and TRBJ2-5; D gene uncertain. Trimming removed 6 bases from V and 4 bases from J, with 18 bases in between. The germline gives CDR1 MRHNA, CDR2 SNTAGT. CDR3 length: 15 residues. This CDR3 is CASSQNGDGRETQYF. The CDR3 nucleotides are TGTGCCAGCAGCCAAAACGGTGATGGTAGAGAGACCCAGTACTTC.

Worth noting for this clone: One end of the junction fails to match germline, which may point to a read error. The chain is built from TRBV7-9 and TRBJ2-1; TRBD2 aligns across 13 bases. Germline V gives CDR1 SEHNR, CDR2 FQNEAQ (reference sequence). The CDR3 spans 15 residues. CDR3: CASTLLAGGPNEQFF. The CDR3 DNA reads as TGTGCCAGCACCTTACTAGCGGGGGGGCCTAATGAGCAGTTCTTC. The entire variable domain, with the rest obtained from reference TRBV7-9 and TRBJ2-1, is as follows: DTGVSQNPRHKITKRGQNVTFRCDPISEHNRLYWYRQTLGQGPEFLTYFQNEAQLEKSRLLSDRFSAERPKGSFSTLEIQRTEQGDSAMYLCASTLLAGGPNEQFFGPGTRLTVL.

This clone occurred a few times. The CDR3 here is CASSLGDRGTEAFF. In DNA, the CDR3 is TGCGCCAGCAGCTTGGGGGACCGGGGGACTGAAGCTTTCTTT. The chain uses TRBV5-1 and TRBJ1-1; D might be TRBD1 (5 bases). Trimming removed 0 bases from V and 5 bases from J, with 11 bases in between. This CDR3 comprises 14 residues. CDR1 is SGHRS and CDR2 is YFSETQ in the germline V gene.

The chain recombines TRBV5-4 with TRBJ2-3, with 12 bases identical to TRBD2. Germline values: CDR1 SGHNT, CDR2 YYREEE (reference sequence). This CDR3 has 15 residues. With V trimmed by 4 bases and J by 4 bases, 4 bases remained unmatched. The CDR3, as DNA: TGTGCCAGCAGCCCTAGCGGGGGGGCGCCAGATACGCAGTATTTT. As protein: CASSPSGGAPDTQYF.

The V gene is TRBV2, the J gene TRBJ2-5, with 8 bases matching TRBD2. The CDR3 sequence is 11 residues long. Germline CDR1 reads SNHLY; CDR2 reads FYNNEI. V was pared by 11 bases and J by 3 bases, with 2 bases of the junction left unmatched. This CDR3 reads CALREEETQYF. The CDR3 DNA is TGTGCCTTGCGGGAGGAAGAGACCCAGTACTTC.

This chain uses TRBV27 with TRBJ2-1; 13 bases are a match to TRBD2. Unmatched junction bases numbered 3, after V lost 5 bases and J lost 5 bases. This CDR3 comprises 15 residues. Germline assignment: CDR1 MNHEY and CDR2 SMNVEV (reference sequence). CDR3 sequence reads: CASSPGTSGDNEQFF. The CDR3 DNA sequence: TGTGCCAGCAGTCCGGGGACTAGCGGGGACAATGAGCAGTTCTTC.

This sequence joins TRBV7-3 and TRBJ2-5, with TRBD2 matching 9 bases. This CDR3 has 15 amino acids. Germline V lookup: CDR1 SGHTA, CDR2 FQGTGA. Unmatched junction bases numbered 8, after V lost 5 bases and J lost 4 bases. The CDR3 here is CASSPRGGRRETQYF. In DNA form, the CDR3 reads TGTGCCAGCAGCCCGCGGGGGGGGCGAAGAGAGACCCAGTACTTC.